The next 9 T cell receptor beta chains were all read from a single sample in a study of cytomegalovirus exposure and HLA in healthy donors. Repertoires were generated with immunoSEQ multiplex PCR, while TCRdb's copy carries only in-frame clones and drops some. The sample records 80,000 to 100,000 clones, around 88% being singletons. The specimen sequenced was PBMCs. These receptors all stem from a woman aged 25 to 45 in good health and CMV-seronegative.

A few counts support this clone. The rearrangement joins TRBV5-1 to TRBJ1-1; 7 bases align to TRBD1. CDR3 size: 14 residues. Germline V lookup: CDR1 SGHRS, CDR2 YFSETQ. V lost 1 base to trimming and J lost 9 bases; unmatched junction nucleotides: 9. CDR3 sequence (DNA): TGCGCCAGCAGCTTGTCACAGGGGAGTGGAAAAGCTTTCTTT. Translating it yields CASSLSQGSGKAFF.

The V and J genes are TRBV7-9 and TRBJ2-3; 8 bases are shared with TRBD2. CDR1 is SEHNR and CDR2 is FQNEAQ in the germline V gene (reference sequence). The CDR3 is 15 residues long. V shed 1 base and J 6 bases; nucleotides not matched to a gene: 6. CDR3 sequence reads: CASSLVPAGVDTQYF. In DNA form, the CDR3 reads TGTGCCAGCAGCTTAGTGCCAGCGGGAGTTGATACGCAGTATTTT.

The rearrangement joins TRBV5-6 to TRBJ2-5, with a tentative D call TRBD1 (5 bases). V lost 1 base, J lost 1 base, and 8 bases lay in between. Germline assignment: CDR1 SGHDT and CDR2 YYEEEE. This CDR3 is 14 amino acids long. The CDR3 sequence: CASSLYRLQETQYF. CDR3 DNA sequence: TGTGCCAGCAGCTTGTACAGGCTCCAAGAGACCCAGTACTTC.

This chain's CDR3 is CASSEAQRNSPLHF. The CDR3 nucleotides are TGTGCCAGCAGTGAAGCACAACGAAATTCACCCCTCCACTTT. The V call is TRBV6-1, the J call TRBJ1-6; D is ambiguous. Germline V CDR1 and CDR2: MNHNS, SASEGT. Trimming shortened V by 0 bases and J by 7 bases, and 7 bases separated the two germline ends. The CDR3 loop spans 14 amino acids.

The chain employs TRBV15 and TRBJ1-5; 9 nucleotides align to TRBD1. CDR1 is LNHNV, CDR2 YYDKDF, per germline (reference sequence). V lost 9 bases, J lost 4 bases, and 4 bases stayed unmatched. CDR3 length: 13 residues. CDR3 protein: CATEDRGNQPQHF. CDR3 in DNA: TGTGCCACTGAAGACAGGGGGAATCAGCCCCAGCATTTT.

This clone was seen a handful of times. The chain combines TRBV9 with TRBJ1-5; 9 bases align to TRBD1. The junction had 10 bases not matched to a gene; V was cut back by 2 bases and J by 10 bases. Germline values: CDR1 SGDLS, CDR2 YYNGEE. CDR3 size: 15 residues. The CDR3 DNA sequence: TGTGCCAGCAGCGTTAGGACAGGGGCCGTTGGACCCCAGCATTTT. Translation gives CASSVRTGAVGPQHF.

The gene calls are TRBV29-1 and TRBJ2-2, with 12 positions matching TRBD1. The junction had 5 bases not matched to a gene; V was cut back by 6 bases and J by 6 bases. The CDR3 contains 14 residues. Germline loops: CDR1 SQVTM, CDR2 ANQGSEA. This chain's CDR3 is CSVGTGGRSGELFF. DNA for the CDR3: TGCAGCGTCGGGACAGGGGGCCGATCCGGGGAGCTGTTTTTT.

The J gene is TRBJ2-1, the V gene TRBV6-5; 8 nucleotides align to TRBD2. Germline loops: CDR1 MNHEY, CDR2 SVGAGI. V lost 0 bases to trimming and J lost 3 bases; unmatched junction nucleotides: 4. The CDR3 is 16 residues long. The CDR3 sequence is CASSYSSGGGYNEQFF. In DNA form, the CDR3 reads TGTGCCAGCAGTTACTCTTCGGGGGGGGGCTACAATGAGCAGTTCTTC.

As regards this clone: The germline gene is not matched at one end of the junction; a read error may be the cause. The V call is TRBV28, the J call TRBJ2-1, with D perhaps TRBD2 (7 bases). Germline V gene sequence: CDR1 MDHEN, CDR2 SYDVKM. CDR3 length: 13 residues. The CDR3 nucleotides read TGTGCCAGCAGTCCGATCCGGGGGCGGGAGTATCTCTTC. Translation gives CASSPIRGREYLF. The full variable domain, in which reference TRBV28 and TRBJ2-1 provide the parts outside the CDR3, is DVKVTQSSRYLVKRTGEKVFLECVQDMDHENMFWYRQDPGLGLRLIYFSYDVKMKEKGDIPEGYSVSREKKERFSLILESASTNQTSMYLCASSPIRGREYLFGPGTRLTVL.